This T cell receptor (beta chain) was identified during a study of CXCR3-negative and CXCR3-positive naive CD8 T cells. General study points: TRB CDR3 hydrophobicity was greater in CXCR3-positive naive cells than in CXCR3-negative naive cells.

Germline V gene lookup returns CDR1 MDHEN and CDR2 SYDVKM. This CDR3 contains 17 residues. Remarks on this clonotype: What it binds is unknown.

Preparation of TRB cDNA libraries relied on 5' RACE carrying UMI labels. From the 5' RACE reads, TCRdb lists one entry per CDR3 protein and no DNA. Its table records about 86,000 distinct CDR3 sequences. V and J are TRBV28 and TRBJ2-3; TCRdb's D call, TRBD2, is unchecked because there is no DNA. Sequenced input: naive CXCR3+ CD8+ T cells from blood. Subset of the sample: CD45RO-CCR7+CD27+CD95- naive CD8+ T cells expressing CXCR3 (TNR3+). The TCR originated in a human donor in good health. Some clones in this sample may be carry-over from other donors' samples. The CDR3 here is CASRLLAGPQHRDTQYF.